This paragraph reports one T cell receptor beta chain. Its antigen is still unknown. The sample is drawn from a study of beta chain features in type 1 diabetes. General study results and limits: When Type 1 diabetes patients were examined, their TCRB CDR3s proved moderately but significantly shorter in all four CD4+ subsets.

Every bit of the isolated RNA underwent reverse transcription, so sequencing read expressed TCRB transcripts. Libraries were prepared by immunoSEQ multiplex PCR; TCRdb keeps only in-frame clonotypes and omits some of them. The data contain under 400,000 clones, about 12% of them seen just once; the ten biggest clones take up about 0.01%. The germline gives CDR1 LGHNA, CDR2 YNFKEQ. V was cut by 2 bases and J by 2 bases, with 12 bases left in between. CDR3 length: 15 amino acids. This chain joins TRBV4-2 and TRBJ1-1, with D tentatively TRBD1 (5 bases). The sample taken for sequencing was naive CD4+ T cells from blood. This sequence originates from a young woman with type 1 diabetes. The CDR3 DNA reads TGTGCCAGCAGCCAACAGGGAAATCTTAACACTGAAGCTTTCTTT. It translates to CASSQQGNLNTEAFF.